The 12 T cell receptor beta chains below come from one sample, sequenced in a study of blood T cell repertoires in COVID-19. The data were produced by immunoSEQ multiplex PCR, yet TCRdb's version contains in-frame clones alone and is incomplete. The profile shows around 300,000 clones, around 87% of them singletons. Specimen: PBMCs or T cells enriched from blood (not recorded which). Receptor source: a woman younger than 30 with acute COVID-19.

This clone has only one observation. V and J are TRBV19 and TRBJ1-1; D call uncertain. Germline CDR1 LNHDA, CDR2 SQIVND (reference sequence). This CDR3 is 13 amino acids long. Trimming took off 5 bases at V and 0 bases at J, with 7 bases between the two ends. The CDR3 here is CASSLTLNTEAFF. In DNA, the CDR3 is TGTGCCAGTAGTCTGACACTGAACACTGAAGCTTTCTTT.

The chain has TRBV7-9 and TRBJ2-7; 9 bases map to TRBD1. CDR1 and CDR2 (germline): SEHNR, FQNEAQ (reference sequence). V gave up 2 bases and J gave up 0 bases; unmatched junction bases: 5. The CDR3 length is 16 residues. CDR3 region: CASSLYRGRSSYEQYF. For the CDR3, the DNA is TGTGCCAGCAGCTTATACAGGGGGCGTTCCTCCTACGAGCAGTACTTC.

This clone was recorded once. The CDR3 bases are TGTGCTAGTGGTCAGGGGGTGGGGGTTCAGCCCCAGCATTTT. Translated, it gives CASGQGVGVQPQHF. The chain links TRBV12-5 to TRBJ1-5; 7 bases align to TRBD1. Trimming at V came to 5 bases and at J to 6 bases, leaving 7 bases not matched to a gene. This CDR3 is built from 14 residues. Per germline, CDR1 LGHNT and CDR2 FRNRAP.

The rearrangement links TRBV7-9 to TRBJ2-7; unclear D gene. Trimming took 1 base from V and 7 from J, leaving 11 bases between them. CDR1 is SEHNR, CDR2 FQNEAQ, per germline (reference sequence). The CDR3 covers 13 residues. The CDR3 is CASSLGPFGEQYF. The CDR3 coding sequence is TGTGCCAGCAGCTTAGGGCCCTTCGGGGAGCAGTACTTC.

The V and J genes are TRBV11-2 and TRBJ1-5, with D perhaps matching TRBD1 (5 bases). Germline CDR1 reads SGHAT; CDR2 reads FQNNGV. The CDR3 has 16 residues. Trimming took off 1 base at V and 8 bases at J, with 18 bases between the two ends. The CDR3 spells CASSLGGGTGVKPQHF. Written as DNA, the CDR3 is TGTGCCAGCAGCTTAGGTGGGGGGACCGGGGTCAAGCCCCAGCATTTT.

This chain connects TRBV20-1 to TRBJ2-2; 9 bases agree with TRBD1. Germline trimming cut 3 bases from V and 8 bases from J; bases unmatched to any gene: 13. Per the germline V gene, CDR1 is DFQATT and CDR2 is SNEGSKA (reference sequence). This CDR3 region has 16 residues. CDR3 region: CSASFLRQQGAGELFF. The CDR3 DNA follows: TGCAGTGCTAGTTTCCTGAGGCAACAGGGGGCAGGGGAGCTGTTTTTT.

The chain uses TRBV28 and TRBJ2-3, with D tentatively TRBD1 (8 bases). Germline-derived CDR1 and CDR2 are MDHEN and SYDVKM. The CDR3 is made up of 14 amino acids. Trimming took 11 bases from V and 2 from J, leaving 17 bases between them. CDR3 DNA sequence: TGTGCCGCAGGGGGCGGGAGAGTCACAGATACGCAGTATTTT. Translation gives CAAGGGRVTDTQYF.

The CDR3 DNA sequence: TGTGCCAGTAGTATCCCGGGACTAGCGGGAGGGCGGAACATTCAGTACTTC. Its protein product is CASSIPGLAGGRNIQYF. This chain links TRBV19 with TRBJ2-4, with TRBD2 matching over 16 bases. The junction had 6 bases not matched to a gene; V was cut back by 3 bases and J by 7 bases. CDR1 is LNHDA, CDR2 SQIVND, per germline (reference sequence). CDR3 length equals 17 residues. The full variable domain, rest sourced from reference TRBV19 and TRBJ2-4, is DGGITQSPKYLFRKEGQNVTLSCEQNLNHDAMYWYRQDPGQGLRLIYYSQIVNDFQKGDIAEGYSVSREKKESFPLTVTSAQKNPTAFYLCASSIPGLAGGRNIQYFGAGTRLSVL.

The chain carries TRBV19 and TRBJ2-1, with 11 bases that match TRBD2. The CDR3 loop spans 17 amino acids. V was clipped by 4 bases and J by 4 bases; unmatched bases: 9. Germline V gene data show CDR1 as LNHDA and CDR2 as SQIVND (reference sequence). CDR3 in amino acids: CASSNIGTSGSYNEQFF. CDR3 sequence (DNA): TGTGCCAGTAGTAATATCGGGACTAGCGGCTCATACAATGAGCAGTTCTTC.

This clone was picked up one time. The rearrangement joins TRBV11-2 to TRBJ2-7; 9 bases align to TRBD1. Looked up from germline, CDR1 is SGHAT and CDR2 is FQNNGV. The CDR3 spans 18 residues. The J segment lost 2 bases and the V segment lost 5 bases, leaving 16 bases of the junction unmatched. The CDR3 bases are TGTGCCAGCAGCGAGATAACGGGACAGGGTCAGAGACCCTACGAGCAGTACTTC. Protein product: CASSEITGQGQRPYEQYF.

The chain couples TRBV7-2 to TRBJ2-5; 9 nucleotides align to TRBD2. V was clipped by 1 base and J by 4 bases; unmatched bases: 7. This CDR3 comprises 16 residues. The germline V gene has CDR1 SGHTA and CDR2 FQGNSA. This CDR3 is CASSLGLAGLGETQYF. The CDR3 DNA sequence: TGTGCCAGCAGCTTAGGTCTAGCGGGATTGGGAGAGACCCAGTACTTC.

V and J are TRBV7-2 and TRBJ1-6; 8 bases are a match to TRBD1. Germline trimming cut 3 bases from V and 5 bases from J; bases unmatched to any gene: 6. In germline, CDR1 is SGHTA, CDR2 FQGNSA. The CDR3 sequence is 16 residues long. For the CDR3, the DNA is TGTGCCAGCAGCTTCAGACCGGGACAGGATAATTCACCCCTCCACTTT. The encoded protein is CASSFRPGQDNSPLHF. Full variable domain (outside the CDR3, taken from reference TRBV7-2 and TRBJ1-6): GAGVSQSPSNKVTEKGKDVELRCDPISGHTALYWYRQSLGQGLEFLIYFQGNSAPDKSGLPSDRFSAERTGGSVSTLTIQRTQQEDSAVYLCASSFRPGQDNSPLHFGNGTRLTVT.